What follows are 10 T cell receptor beta chains derived from one specimen sequenced in a study of graft-versus-host responses after intestinal transplantation (dated by TCRdb to the early 2020s). Library generation was performed with the immunoSEQ multiplex PCR assay. Drawn from immuneACCESS, this table holds only the in-frame rearrangements with V and J called that TCRdb kept. Clones are partly lost; checked studies trace under half to an unresolved V gene and leave the rest unexplained. In all, the sample holds tens of thousands of clones, and about 89% of those were seen once. Around 5.1% of the sample belongs to the ten largest clones. Sequences were derived from PBMCs, sampled nearly 670 days after intestinal transplant. Receptors originate from a human patient who received an intestinal transplant, so some T cells may come from the graft donor.

Notes on this clone: One end of the junction is discordant with germline, which a read error may explain. The chain has TRBV10-1 and TRBJ2-6; D is unclear. Looked up from germline, CDR1 is WNHNN and CDR2 is SYGVQD (reference sequence). The CDR3 length is 18 residues. The CDR3 nucleotides are TGCGCCAGCAGTATGCCTGTAAGATCGCACAAGTCGGGCCAACGTCCTGACTTC. Its protein is CASSMPVRSHKSGQRPDF.

CDR3 nucleotides: TGTGCCATCAGTGTCCAAAGTGATTCACCCCTCCACTTT. Its protein product is CAISVQSDSPLHF. The chain couples TRBV10-3 to TRBJ1-6; D not certain. Germline V gene sequence: CDR1 ENHRY, CDR2 SYGVKD. The CDR3 is made up of 13 amino acids. The ends were cut back, 4 bases at V and 8 bases at J, with 9 bases in the middle.

The CDR3 here is CASSYPAETGPGELFF. The CDR3 nucleotides are TGTGCCAGCAGTTACCCGGCTGAGACAGGTCCCGGGGAGCTGTTTTTT. The V and J genes are TRBV6-5 and TRBJ2-2, with a possible D match to TRBD1 (6 bases). CDR1 and CDR2 from the germline V gene are MNHEY and SVGAGI. V lost 2 bases, J lost 6 bases, and 16 bases lay in between. The CDR3 sequence is 16 residues long.

V gene TRBV5-1 combines with J gene TRBJ1-2; tentative D call: TRBD1 (5 bases). V was pared by 5 bases and J by 2 bases, with 7 bases between. Germline V gene data show CDR1 as SGHRS and CDR2 as YFSETQ. The CDR3 runs to 12 residues. CDR3 amino acids: CASSSGNYGYTF. As DNA, the CDR3 is TGCGCCAGCAGTTCAGGGAACTATGGCTACACCTTC.

The genes are TRBV30 and TRBJ1-3, with 7 bases that match TRBD1. The V and J ends lost 0 bases and 3 bases, in that order; junction bases with no gene match: 2. Germline V CDR1 and CDR2: GTSNPN, SVGIG (reference sequence). The CDR3 spans 14 residues. The CDR3 sequence: CAWSVRQGGNTIYF. In nucleotides, the CDR3 is TGTGCCTGGAGTGTACGACAGGGTGGAAACACCATATATTTT.

The genes are TRBV4-1 and TRBJ1-5; the D is unclear. The CDR3 is 15 amino acids. V was pared by 4 bases and J by 1 base, with 11 bases between. In germline, CDR1 is MGHRA, CDR2 YSYEKL. CDR3 residues: CASSRGVGSNQPQHF. Here the CDR3 DNA reads TGCGCCAGCAGCCGGGGAGTCGGGAGCAATCAGCCCCAGCATTTT.

This sequence joins TRBV5-5 and TRBJ2-1, with D maybe TRBD2 (6 bases). The germline CDR1 and CDR2 sequences are SGHKS and YYEKEE (reference sequence). The length of the CDR3 is 18 residues. The V gene lost 4 bases and the J gene lost 7 bases, with 27 bases spanning the gap. In nucleotides, the CDR3 is TGTGCCAGCAGCGCCGGGATAGGGACTCTTTTTGTAGGGAATGAGCAGTTCTTC. Its protein product is CASSAGIGTLFVGNEQFF.

This clone was picked up one time. V is TRBV5-8 and J is TRBJ2-3; a possible D gene is TRBD1 (5 bases). V was shortened by 4 bases and J by 2 bases, with 11 bases between the two germline ends. The V gene's germline CDR1 is SGHTS and CDR2 YDEGEE. The CDR3 contains 14 residues. The CDR3 loop reads CASSADRPTDTQYF. The CDR3 region has the DNA TGTGCCAGCAGCGCCGACAGACCCACAGATACGCAGTATTTT.

The chain recombines TRBV5-6 with TRBJ1-3; 11 nucleotides align to TRBD1. Germline V gives CDR1 SGHDT, CDR2 YYEEEE. There are 16 residues in the CDR3. After removal of 4 bases from V and 3 bases from J, the junction contained 6 bases not matched to a gene. Written as DNA, the CDR3 is TGTGCCAGCAGCCGGGGACAGGGGGTGGTTGGAAACACCATATATTTT. Its protein is CASSRGQGVVGNTIYF. Based on the CDR3 plus reference TRBV5-6 and TRBJ1-3, the full variable domain is DAGVTQSPTHLIKTRGQQVTLRCSPKSGHDTVSWYQQALGQGPQFIFQYYEEEERQRGNFPDRFSGHQFPNYSSELNVNALLLGDSALYLCASSRGQGVVGNTIYFGEGSWLTVV.

This clone has only one observation. The chain uses TRBV7-9 and TRBJ2-7; D uncertain. The CDR3 length is 15 residues. V was trimmed by 1 base and J by 0 bases, leaving 10 bases between them. Germline assignment: CDR1 SEHNR and CDR2 FQNEAQ (reference sequence). This CDR3 reads CASSLGMNPSYEQYF. CDR3 bases: TGTGCCAGCAGCTTAGGTATGAACCCCTCCTACGAGCAGTACTTC. The full variable domain, its missing parts supplied by reference TRBV7-9 and TRBJ2-7, is DTGVSQNPRHKITKRGQNVTFRCDPISEHNRLYWYRQTLGQGPEFLTYFQNEAQLEKSRLLSDRFSAERPKGSFSTLEIQRTEQGDSAMYLCASSLGMNPSYEQYFGPGTRLTVT.